This TCR beta chain was recorded in a study of shared clonotypes between healthy human individuals. An even split of each subset's genomic DNA across several immunoSEQ plates was performed. TCRdb's table, derived via immunoSEQ multiplex PCR, lists solely in-frame clones and lacks some. Of 2 million to 3 million clones listed, 90% to 95% are singletons. J lost 4 bases, V lost 6 bases, and 8 bases had no gene match. The CDR3 covers 15 residues. The germline V gene encodes CDR1 MDHEN and CDR2 SYDVKM. The receptor comes from a man younger than 35 in good health. Some clones in this sample may be carry-over from other donors' samples. The material sequenced was naive CD4+ T cells from PBMCs. Noted subset: CD45RA+ positively selected. This sequence joins TRBV28 and TRBJ2-3; 9 positions match TRBD1. CDR3 DNA: TGTGCCAGCAGGGGCGGACAGGGGTGGCCAGATACGCAGTATTTT. It translates to CASRGGQGWPDTQYF.